These T cell receptor beta chains were read from a single sample in a study of shared clonotypes between healthy human individuals. Clones were read by immunoSEQ multiplex PCR, and TCRdb kept only the in-frame ones, dropping some. The profile shows roughly 1,800,000 clones, just under 95% of them singletons. The sequencing input was naive CD8+ T cells sorted from blood. Source of these receptors: a man between 18 and 35 years old in good health. Both conserved end residues are part of each CDR3. A D gene is named only where the DNA matches it firmly. The size of a clone is reported for some rows only, either as once, few or many, or as a class for expanded clones.

J gene: TRBJ2-7
D gene: NA
V gene: TRBV13
clone size: NA
CDR3 length: 12
CDR3 protein: CASSPISYEQYF
CDR3 DNA: TGTGCCAGCAGCCCGATCTCCTACGAGCAGTACTTC

J gene: TRBJ2-1
D gene: NA
V gene: TRBV25-1
clone size: NA
CDR3 length: 16
CDR3 protein: CASSDTGTSLYNEQFF
CDR3 DNA: TGTGCCAGCAGTGACACAGGGACTTCCTTGTACAATGAGCAGTTCTTC

J gene: TRBJ1-2
D gene: NA
V gene: TRBV5-1
clone size: NA
CDR3 length: 13
CDR3 protein: CASSRPGADGYTF
CDR3 DNA: TGCGCCAGCAGCAGACCGGGGGCGGATGGCTACACCTTC

J gene: TRBJ1-3
D gene: NA
V gene: TRBV7-9
clone size: NA
CDR3 length: 13
CDR3 protein: CAVGFLSGNTIYF
CDR3 DNA: TGTGCCGTAGGCTTTCTCTCTGGAAACACCATATATTTT

J gene: TRBJ2-3
D gene: TRBD2
V gene: TRBV4-3
clone size: once
CDR3 length: 17
CDR3 protein: CASSLDGGLALPDTQYF
CDR3 DNA: TGCGCCAGCAGCCTAGATGGGGGACTAGCGCTTCCAGATACGCAGTATTTT

J gene: TRBJ2-1
D gene: NA
V gene: TRBV27
clone size: NA
CDR3 length: 15
CDR3 protein: CASSRIGASYNEQFF
CDR3 DNA: TGTGCCAGCAGCCGTATCGGGGCCTCCTACAATGAGCAGTTCTTC

J gene: TRBJ2-7
D gene: NA
V gene: TRBV13
clone size: NA
CDR3 length: 12
CDR3 protein: CASSLRSYEQYF
CDR3 DNA: TGTGCCAGCAGCTTACGATCATACGAGCAGTACTTC

J gene: TRBJ1-1
D gene: NA
V gene: TRBV7-2
clone size: NA
CDR3 length: 15
CDR3 protein: CASQVSAGGNTEAFF
CDR3 DNA: TGTGCCAGCCAAGTCTCGGCTGGGGGGAACACTGAAGCTTTCTTT

J gene: TRBJ2-7
D gene: NA
V gene: TRBV5-4
clone size: NA
CDR3 length: 14
CDR3 protein: CASSLAAQGNEQYF
CDR3 DNA: TGTGCCAGCAGCTTAGCGGCCCAGGGGAACGAGCAGTACTTC

J gene: TRBJ2-7
D gene: NA
V gene: TRBV7-6
clone size: NA
CDR3 length: 15
CDR3 protein: CASSPLRDGSYEQYF
CDR3 DNA: TGTGCCAGCAGCCCTCTCCGGGACGGCTCCTACGAGCAGTACTTC

J gene: TRBJ2-1
D gene: NA
V gene: TRBV6-5
clone size: NA
CDR3 length: 15
CDR3 protein: CASSSFPGEYNEQFF
CDR3 DNA: TGTGCCAGCTCCTCCTTCCCGGGGGAGTACAATGAGCAGTTCTTC

J gene: TRBJ2-7
D gene: TRBD2
V gene: TRBV11-2
clone size: NA
CDR3 length: 18
CDR3 protein: CASSPSPRIAGGWAEQYF
CDR3 DNA: TGTGCCAGCAGCCCTAGTCCCCGGATAGCGGGAGGGTGGGCCGAGCAGTACTTC

J gene: TRBJ2-7
D gene: NA
V gene: TRBV19
clone size: NA
CDR3 length: 13
CDR3 protein: CASTDSSSYEQYF
CDR3 DNA: TGTGCCAGTACAGACAGCAGCTCCTACGAGCAGTACTTC

J gene: TRBJ2-1
D gene: TRBD2
V gene: TRBV4-3
clone size: NA
CDR3 length: 16
CDR3 protein: CASSHLLAGGPNEQFF
CDR3 DNA: TGCGCCAGCAGCCATCTTCTAGCGGGAGGTCCGAATGAGCAGTTCTTC

J gene: TRBJ2-1
D gene: NA
V gene: TRBV4-1
clone size: NA
CDR3 length: 12
CDR3 protein: CASSHPSSEQFF
CDR3 DNA: TGCGCCAGCAGCCATCCGTCTAGTGAGCAGTTCTTC

J gene: TRBJ1-5
D gene: NA
V gene: TRBV21-1
clone size: NA
CDR3 length: 22
CDR3 protein: CASSNQDSGYDRERMSNQPQHF
CDR3 DNA: TGTGCCAGCAGCAACCAGGATTCGGGGTATGACAGGGAGAGAATGAGCAATCAGCCCCAGCATTTT

J gene: TRBJ2-7
D gene: NA
V gene: TRBV5-1
clone size: NA
CDR3 length: 14
CDR3 protein: CASSLGQPSYEQYF
CDR3 DNA: TGCGCCAGCAGCTTGGGGCAGCCGTCCTACGAGCAGTACTTC

J gene: TRBJ2-3
D gene: NA
V gene: TRBV28
clone size: NA
CDR3 length: 16
CDR3 protein: CASSLDETGMTDTQYF
CDR3 DNA: TGTGCCAGCAGTTTAGATGAGACGGGGATGACAGATACGCAGTATTTT

J gene: TRBJ1-6
D gene: TRBD1
V gene: TRBV28
clone size: NA
CDR3 length: 14
CDR3 protein: CASREDRGGSPLHF
CDR3 DNA: TGTGCCAGCAGGGAGGACAGGGGCGGATCACCCCTCCACTTT

J gene: TRBJ2-7
D gene: TRBD2
V gene: TRBV9
clone size: NA
CDR3 length: 15
CDR3 protein: CASSVASGGAYEQYF
CDR3 DNA: TGTGCCAGCAGCGTAGCTAGCGGGGGGGCTTACGAGCAGTACTTC

J gene: TRBJ2-6
D gene: NA
V gene: TRBV27
clone size: NA
CDR3 length: 15
CDR3 protein: CASSFGGVGANVLTF
CDR3 DNA: TGTGCCAGCAGTTTTGGCGGGGTCGGGGCCAACGTCCTGACTTTC

J gene: TRBJ1-2
D gene: TRBD1
V gene: TRBV6-4
clone size: NA
CDR3 length: 13
CDR3 protein: CASSETGANGYTF
CDR3 DNA: TGTGCCAGCAGCGAGACAGGGGCTAATGGCTACACCTTC

J gene: TRBJ2-7
D gene: NA
V gene: TRBV6-1
clone size: NA
CDR3 length: 14
CDR3 protein: CASSEAWDFYEQYF
CDR3 DNA: TGTGCCAGCAGTGAAGCGTGGGACTTCTACGAGCAGTACTTC

J gene: TRBJ1-2
D gene: NA
V gene: TRBV6-1
clone size: NA
CDR3 length: 14
CDR3 protein: CASSELGLTYGYTF
CDR3 DNA: TGTGCCAGCAGTGAATTGGGCCTGACCTATGGCTACACCTTC

J gene: TRBJ2-7
D gene: NA
V gene: TRBV27
clone size: NA
CDR3 length: 14
CDR3 protein: CASSLAGSSYEQYF
CDR3 DNA: TGTGCCAGCAGTTTGGCAGGGAGCTCCTACGAGCAGTACTTC

J gene: TRBJ1-2
D gene: NA
V gene: TRBV5-6
clone size: NA
CDR3 length: 16
CDR3 protein: CASSLFLPGEVYGYTF
CDR3 DNA: TGTGCCAGCAGCTTGTTTCTCCCGGGAGAAGTATATGGCTACACCTTC

J gene: TRBJ2-3
D gene: TRBD2
V gene: TRBV6-5
clone size: NA
CDR3 length: 16
CDR3 protein: CASSSQAGGLTDTQYF
CDR3 DNA: TGTGCCAGCAGTTCTCAAGCGGGGGGCTTAACAGATACGCAGTATTTT

J gene: TRBJ2-1
D gene: TRBD2
V gene: TRBV7-8
clone size: NA
CDR3 length: 16
CDR3 protein: CASSLDSGLAGDEQFF
CDR3 DNA: TGTGCCAGCAGCTTGGATTCGGGACTAGCGGGAGATGAGCAGTTCTTC

J gene: TRBJ2-1
D gene: NA
V gene: TRBV27
clone size: NA
CDR3 length: 14
CDR3 protein: CASSWGRRGNEQFF
CDR3 DNA: TGTGCCAGCAGTTGGGGTCGGAGGGGCAATGAGCAGTTCTTC

J gene: TRBJ1-4
D gene: TRBD1
V gene: TRBV29-1
clone size: NA
CDR3 length: 15
CDR3 protein: CSAEGGGQGHEKLFF
CDR3 DNA: TGCAGCGCCGAAGGCGGGGGACAGGGTCATGAAAAACTGTTTTTT

J gene: TRBJ2-7
D gene: NA
V gene: TRBV6-1
clone size: NA
CDR3 length: 12
CDR3 protein: CATRGPASEQYF
CDR3 DNA: TGTGCCACTAGGGGTCCTGCGAGCGAGCAGTACTTC

J gene: TRBJ2-7
D gene: NA
V gene: TRBV28
clone size: NA
CDR3 length: 13
CDR3 protein: CASSTQGPHEQYF
CDR3 DNA: TGTGCCAGCAGTACCCAGGGTCCCCACGAGCAGTACTTC

J gene: TRBJ2-4
D gene: NA
V gene: TRBV27
clone size: NA
CDR3 length: 16
CDR3 protein: CASSLFPGDGKNIQYF
CDR3 DNA: TGTGCCAGCAGTTTATTCCCGGGAGACGGCAAAAACATTCAGTACTTC

J gene: TRBJ2-7
D gene: TRBD1
V gene: TRBV7-8
clone size: NA
CDR3 length: 14
CDR3 protein: CASSAGQGAYEQYF
CDR3 DNA: TGTGCCAGCAGCGCGGGACAGGGGGCTTACGAGCAGTACTTC

J gene: TRBJ2-4
D gene: NA
V gene: TRBV7-9
clone size: NA
CDR3 length: 16
CDR3 protein: CASSLKEGIAKNIQYF
CDR3 DNA: TGTGCCAGCAGCCTAAAGGAGGGGATAGCCAAAAACATTCAGTACTTC

J gene: TRBJ2-1
D gene: NA
V gene: TRBV4-1
clone size: NA
CDR3 length: 18
CDR3 protein: CASSQEVVLAIIGNEQFF
CDR3 DNA: TGCGCCAGCAGCCAAGAGGTAGTCCTGGCCATAATCGGCAATGAGCAGTTCTTC

J gene: TRBJ2-3
D gene: NA
V gene: TRBV7-2
clone size: NA
CDR3 length: 16
CDR3 protein: CASSLTLLGVLDTQYF
CDR3 DNA: TGTGCCAGCAGCTTAACCCTCCTCGGGGTTTTAGATACGCAGTATTTT

J gene: TRBJ2-1
D gene: NA
V gene: TRBV4-3
clone size: NA
CDR3 length: 13
CDR3 protein: CASSQDLEVEQFF
CDR3 DNA: TGCGCCAGCAGCCAAGATCTAGAGGTAGAGCAGTTCTTC

J gene: TRBJ2-3
D gene: NA
V gene: TRBV5-6
clone size: NA
CDR3 length: 14
CDR3 protein: CASNQGADTDTQYF
CDR3 DNA: TGTGCCAGCAACCAAGGAGCGGACACAGATACGCAGTATTTT

J gene: TRBJ2-7
D gene: TRBD2
V gene: TRBV19
clone size: NA
CDR3 length: 13
CDR3 protein: CASSLGLAYEQYF
CDR3 DNA: TGTGCCAGCTCCCTGGGACTAGCGTACGAGCAGTACTTC

J gene: TRBJ2-6
D gene: TRBD1
V gene: TRBV18
clone size: NA
CDR3 length: 17
CDR3 protein: CASSPRDRGPGANVLTF
CDR3 DNA: TGTGCCAGCTCACCACGGGACAGGGGTCCTGGGGCCAACGTCCTGACTTTC

J gene: TRBJ1-2
D gene: NA
V gene: TRBV7-9
clone size: NA
CDR3 length: 13
CDR3 protein: CASSLAREGGYTF
CDR3 DNA: TGTGCCAGCAGCTTAGCGCGGGAGGGTGGCTACACCTTC

J gene: TRBJ1-5
D gene: NA
V gene: TRBV6-1
clone size: NA
CDR3 length: 14
CDR3 protein: CASSEGYLNQPQHF
CDR3 DNA: TGTGCCAGCAGTGAAGGTTACCTCAATCAGCCCCAGCATTTT

J gene: TRBJ1-1
D gene: NA
V gene: TRBV10-2
clone size: NA
CDR3 length: 15
CDR3 protein: CASSPFRAGNTEAFF
CDR3 DNA: TGCGCCAGCAGTCCTTTCCGGGCCGGAAACACTGAAGCTTTCTTT

J gene: TRBJ2-3
D gene: NA
V gene: TRBV10-3
clone size: NA
CDR3 length: 15
CDR3 protein: CAISERSLPTDTQYF
CDR3 DNA: TGTGCCATCAGTGAGAGGTCACTCCCCACAGATACGCAGTATTTT

J gene: TRBJ1-5
D gene: NA
V gene: TRBV23-1
clone size: few
CDR3 length: 16
CDR3 protein: CASSQSYGQSNQPQHF
CDR3 DNA: TGCGCCAGCAGTCAATCTTACGGACAGAGCAATCAGCCCCAGCATTTT

J gene: TRBJ1-1
D gene: TRBD1
V gene: TRBV27
clone size: once
CDR3 length: 18
CDR3 protein: CASSPILGTGVVNTEAFF
CDR3 DNA: TGTGCCAGCAGTCCTATTTTGGGGACAGGGGTGGTGAATACTGAAGCTTTCTTT

J gene: TRBJ2-7
D gene: TRBD1
V gene: TRBV6-1
clone size: NA
CDR3 length: 13
CDR3 protein: CASRIGQGYEQYF
CDR3 DNA: TGTGCCAGCAGGATCGGACAGGGCTACGAGCAGTACTTC

J gene: TRBJ2-7
D gene: NA
V gene: TRBV5-4
clone size: NA
CDR3 length: 14
CDR3 protein: CASSVVAESYEQYF
CDR3 DNA: TGTGCCAGCAGCGTGGTGGCGGAATCCTACGAGCAGTACTTC

J gene: TRBJ1-2
D gene: TRBD1
V gene: TRBV30
clone size: NA
CDR3 length: 15
CDR3 protein: CAWSPTGQSNYGYTF
CDR3 DNA: TGTGCCTGGAGCCCAACGGGACAGAGTAACTATGGCTACACCTTC

J gene: TRBJ2-7
D gene: TRBD2
V gene: TRBV7-9
clone size: NA
CDR3 length: 17
CDR3 protein: CASSHPLAGEKSYEQYF
CDR3 DNA: TGTGCCAGCAGCCACCCACTAGCGGGAGAGAAATCCTACGAGCAGTACTTC